This T cell receptor (beta chain) was documented in a study of cytomegalovirus exposure and HLA in healthy donors (dated by TCRdb to about 2017). Broadly, across the study: An earlier analysis of roughly 500 of the donors reported about 300 Gb of sequence data and 95 million to 140 million unique TCR beta sequences obtained from some 170 million T cells. In an earlier analysis of 500 to 650 of the donors, high-throughput TCR beta sequencing was used to judge whether each TCR beta V gene segment behaved as functional or pseudogenic. A later genetic analysis took genome-wide SNP genotypes for about 55% of the 666 donors and used that subset as a discovery cohort. In the later analysis, no new phenotypic data were used to find candidate immune exposures; instead, reliance was placed on TCR beta sequences and their occurrence across donors. Because of strong linkage in the cohort, five DR-DQ haplotypes were treated as single units for association and clustering. Among some 400 genotyped donors of the cohort, an average of around 220,000 unique TCR beta nucleotide sequences was sequenced per donor, of which about 19% were non-productive. Along with the approximately 600-subject first cohort, a separate validation cohort of over a hundred different subjects was used. Both class I and class II loci were covered by HLA typing, at four-digit resolution. All discovery cohort repertoires had been generated using a single sequencing platform. To study patterns of TCR occurrence, a later analysis re-analyzed previously published TCR beta repertoires from around 670 donors and added high-resolution HLA genotyping. The genetic ancestry cluster associated with self-reported Caucasian donors included 81% of the approximately 400 genotyped donors. High-throughput TCR immunosequencing, statistical association of individual TCRs with disease status, and machine learning were combined to predict cytomegalovirus infection status. The number of donors typed differed by locus, with 629-630 for A, B, C, DRB1 and DQB1, 522 for DQA1, 600 to 610 for DPA1, and some 450 for DPB1. Using immunosequencing, the study profiled T cell repertoires from around 680 subjects and related those repertoires to cytomegalovirus serostatus. Approximately 300 gigabases of sequencing data and around 80 million unique TCR sequences made up an early release that covered some 640 HLA-typed donors. Alongside the repertoire data, information on donor age, sex, ethnicity and CMV serostatus was compiled. The study aimed to test whether signatures of past pathogen exposure could be identified by cataloging public T cell receptors. General findings and caveats noted by the study authors: According to the authors, the approach could potentially be generalized to other disease states and immunological phenotypes. In a later analysis, TCR association rates were found to vary across HLA loci, with the most associated TCRs seen for DRB1 alleles and the fewest for HLA-C alleles. A later analysis reported that several top co-occurrence clusters appeared linked to parvovirus B19, influenza, CMV and Epstein-Barr virus. Assigning TCR associations to individual alleles was difficult when HLA alleles, especially DR and DQ, strongly co-occurred. At a false discovery rate of 0.05, a later analysis linked about 17,000 TCR beta sequences to specific HLA alleles. Correlated functional status among segregating V segments might be attributable to linkage disequilibrium, but an unknown experimental factor could not be ruled out. An earlier analysis of approximately 590 of the donors showed that most TCR beta V segments appeared in productive rearrangements either about 87% or about 30% of the time, which broadly matched IMGT annotations. In a later analysis, HLA-associated TCR beta chains showed more clonal expansion and lower generation probabilities than non-associated chains that were equally common. A further reported finding was that TCR beta sequences accurately predicted the HLA-A and HLA-B alleles for most subjects in the first cohort. In this cohort, only TCR beta chains were sequenced, and detectable features were limited by the absence of alpha or paired-chain data. In a later analysis, most CMV-associated TCR beta chains were found to appear HLA-restricted, with HLA associations seemingly driven largely by CMV exposure. The classifier was reported to diagnose cytomegalovirus status with high specificity and sensitivity in both the original cohort and the validation cohort. Sequencing depth was assumed to be roughly uniform across donors in the presence/absence analyses, though that assumption may not hold. The earlier analysis of 450 to 700 of the donors excluded 15 to 20 rarely observed V segments, including chromosome 9 orphons, because counts were too low. Because HLA typing was missing for some donors at each locus, association tests included only the typed subset. According to a later genetic analysis, donors in an Asian-associated ancestry cluster had fewer N-insertions in productive TCRs than the approximately 630-donor mean. An association between a missense DCLRE1C variant and V-gene and J-gene trimming of TCR beta chains was found in a later genetic analysis and replicated in an independent cohort. While some public TCRs were present in many individuals, most TCR sequences turned up only very rarely across donors. In vitro tests confirmed that a few of the cytomegalovirus-associated TCR beta chains recognize cytomegalovirus antigens. The sequencing pipeline was judged likely to have produced a cluster of highly shared sequence variants as a technical artifact. For the cohort, immune exposure information was limited to CMV serostatus. A total of fewer than 200 TCR beta chains were listed by the study as associated with cytomegalovirus.

Receptors were amplified or captured by the immunoSEQ multiplex PCR assay. For the multiplex PCR, a mixture combining 60 forward primers for TCR Vbeta segments and 13 reverse primers for TCR Jbeta segments was used. A multiplex PCR assay on genomic DNA amplified the CDR3 region of rearranged TCR beta genes. On the Illumina HiSeq System, the amplified TCR beta libraries were sequenced as 87-base-pair reads. In the paper's pipeline: In a later analysis, about 80 million unique TCR beta chains were counted across the roughly 610 repertoires, and about 9.9 million of these chains were shared by at least two donors. To remove PCR and sequencing errors, raw reads were error-corrected and collapsed into unique sequences using a nearest-neighbor algorithm that merged closely related sequences. CDR3 sequences were aligned to IMGT reference sequences to assign V, D and J gene segments. For a sequence to be retained, a match of at least six nucleotides to both a V gene segment and a J gene segment was required. Rearrangements were called productive when the CDR3 lacked stop codons and stayed in frame with V and J; all others were non-productive. CDR3 was defined by IMGT convention, running from the second conserved V-encoded cysteine to the conserved J-encoded phenylalanine. In an earlier analysis of more than 550 of the donors, sequences lacking an unambiguous match to a single V gene segment were excluded. In an earlier analysis of almost 600 of the donors, a V segment was called functional when productive rearrangements were above 56.7%, and segregating when the standard deviation between donors exceeded 5%. A statistical classification framework was built to diagnose cytomegalovirus status from the catalog of TCR beta chain sequences. A later analysis assigned V and J genes by comparing TCR nucleotide sequences with IMGT/GENE-DB human TR gene sequences. Using the TCRdist pipeline, a later analysis assigned CDR3 sequences along with most-parsimonious VDJ recombination scenarios. A later analysis defined each TCR beta chain by its CDR3 amino acid sequence plus V-gene family, and excluded reads lacking a unique V-gene family. A later analysis removed roughly 590 highly shared, low-generation-probability nucleotide sequences to deal with suspected cross-contamination and a sequencing artifact. For each public chain, a later analysis derived a clonal expansion index from normalized ranks of inferred template counts within each repertoire. Generation probabilities in a later analysis came from a VDJ recombination model fitted to out-of-frame rearrangements, and those results were checked against IGoR. A later analysis scored TCR-TCR, TCR-HLA and TCR-CMV co-occurrence with hypergeometric tests, applying a repertoire-size bias correction to TCR pairs. False discovery rates were estimated in a later analysis by permuting HLA or CMV assignments 20 times. In a later analysis, co-occurring TCRs were grouped using DBSCAN, with TCRdist sequence similarity added in when clustering inside HLA-allele-positive subsets. Co-occurrence clustering excluded repertoires with fewer than 30,000 or more than 120,000 public chains, plus five with anomalous nucleotide sharing. Sourced from immuneACCESS, this table was stored by TCRdb with only in-frame sequences that have V and J called. A share of the clones is absent; for the studies checked, an unresolved V gene accounts for under half, and the remainder has no known explanation. That table is the source of V, J and clone size, and D and trimming were worked out from the DNA. This sample has 100,000 to 150,000 clones in its table, and 60% to 80% of those were observed once. The leading ten clones occupy around 4% of the sample.

The cohort consisted of 666 healthy bone marrow donors. At the time of sampling, all cohort members were nominally healthy, though unrecorded immune exposures were likely present. The donor was CMV seronegative and was included in the group of 352 seronegative cohort members. Every donor gave a peripheral blood sample, and the peripheral blood mononuclear cells from that sample were used for TCR beta sequencing. Genomic DNA extraction from the blood cell samples was performed with the Qiagen DNeasy Blood Extraction Kit. A note on this clone: There is no known antigen for this receptor. The input lacks base qualities; no much larger clone sits a single base away.

The source is a man aged 25-40 years in good health and CMV-seronegative. Sequencing used PBMCs.

The sequence in DNA is TGCGCCAGCAGCCAAGCCTCCGGGACAGGGTGGTACGAGCAGTACTTC. Its translation reads: CASSQASGTGWYEQYF. The V and J segments used are TRBV4-1 and TRBJ2-5, with 9 bases aligning to TRBD1. The tail of the sequence fits TRBJ2-7 better, so the J call may be wrong. Reading from cysteine to phenylalanine, the CDR3 counts 16 amino acids. Just the 48-base CDR3 DNA is kept, in frame starting at base 1. From the germline V gene, CDR1 is MGHRA and CDR2 is YSYEKL.